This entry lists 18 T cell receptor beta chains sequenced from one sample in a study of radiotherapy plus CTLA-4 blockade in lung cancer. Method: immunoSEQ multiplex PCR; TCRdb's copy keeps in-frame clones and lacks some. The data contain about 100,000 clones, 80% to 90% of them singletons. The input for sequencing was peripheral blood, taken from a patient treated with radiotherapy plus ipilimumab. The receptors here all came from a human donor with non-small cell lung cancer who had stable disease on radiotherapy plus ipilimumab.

In nucleotides, the CDR3 is TGTGCCAGCAGCTTAGACCACTACGAGCAGTACTTC. Protein product: CASSLDHYEQYF. The chain employs TRBV7-9 and TRBJ2-7; the D is unclear. The length of the CDR3 is 12 residues. Germline-derived CDR1 and CDR2 are SEHNR and FQNEAQ (reference sequence). The V and J ends lost 1 base and 3 bases respectively, with 4 bases between them. The whole variable domain, remainder taken from reference TRBV7-9 and TRBJ2-7, is DTGVSQNPRHKITKRGQNVTFRCDPISEHNRLYWYRQTLGQGPEFLTYFQNEAQLEKSRLLSDRFSAERPKGSFSTLEIQRTEQGDSAMYLCASSLDHYEQYFGPGTRLTVT.

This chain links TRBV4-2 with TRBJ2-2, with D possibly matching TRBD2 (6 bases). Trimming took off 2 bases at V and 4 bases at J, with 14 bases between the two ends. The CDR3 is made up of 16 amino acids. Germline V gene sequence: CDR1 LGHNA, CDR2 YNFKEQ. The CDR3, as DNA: TGTGCCAGCAGCCAAAATACCGGGAGCACCACCGGGGAGCTGTTTTTT. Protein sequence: CASSQNTGSTTGELFF.

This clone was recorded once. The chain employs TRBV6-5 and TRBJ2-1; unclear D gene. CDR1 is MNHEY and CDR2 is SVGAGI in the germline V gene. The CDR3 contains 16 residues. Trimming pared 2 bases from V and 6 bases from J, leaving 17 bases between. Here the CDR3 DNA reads TGTGCCAGCAGTTACGCTATTCCTGGACCGGTCAATGAGCAGTTCTTC. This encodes CASSYAIPGPVNEQFF.

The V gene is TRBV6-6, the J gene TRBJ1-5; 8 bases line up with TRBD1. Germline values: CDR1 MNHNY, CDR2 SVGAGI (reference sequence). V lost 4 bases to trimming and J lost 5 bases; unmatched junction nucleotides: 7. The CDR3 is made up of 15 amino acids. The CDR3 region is CASSSPGQAHQPQHF. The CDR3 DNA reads TGTGCCAGCAGTTCCCCGGGACAGGCTCATCAGCCCCAGCATTTT.

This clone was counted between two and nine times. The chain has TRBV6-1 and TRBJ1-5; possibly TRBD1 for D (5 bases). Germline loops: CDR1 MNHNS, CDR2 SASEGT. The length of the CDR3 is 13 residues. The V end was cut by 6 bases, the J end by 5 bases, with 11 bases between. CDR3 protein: CASRQATYQPQHF. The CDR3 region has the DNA TGTGCCAGCAGACAGGCGACCTATCAGCCCCAGCATTTT.

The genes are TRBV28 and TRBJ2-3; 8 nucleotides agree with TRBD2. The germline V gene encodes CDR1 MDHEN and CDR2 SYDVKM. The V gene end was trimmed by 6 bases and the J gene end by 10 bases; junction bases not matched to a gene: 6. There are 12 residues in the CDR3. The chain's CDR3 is CASRVTSEAQYF. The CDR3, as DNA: TGTGCCAGCAGGGTGACTAGCGAGGCGCAGTATTTT.

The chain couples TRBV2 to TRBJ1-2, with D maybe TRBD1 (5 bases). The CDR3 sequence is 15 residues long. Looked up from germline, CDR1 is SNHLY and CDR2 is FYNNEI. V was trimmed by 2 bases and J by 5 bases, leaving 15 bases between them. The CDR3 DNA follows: TGTGCCAGCAGTGAATCGGCAGGGCTTCAGTATGGCTACACCTTC. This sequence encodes CASSESAGLQYGYTF.

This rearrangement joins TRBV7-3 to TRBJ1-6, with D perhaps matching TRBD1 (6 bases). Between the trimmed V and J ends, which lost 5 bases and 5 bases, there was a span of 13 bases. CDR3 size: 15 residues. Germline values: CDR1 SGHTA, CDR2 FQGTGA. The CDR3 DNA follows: TGTGCCAGCAGCCAATGGACAGTCAATAATTCACCCCTCCACTTT. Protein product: CASSQWTVNNSPLHF.

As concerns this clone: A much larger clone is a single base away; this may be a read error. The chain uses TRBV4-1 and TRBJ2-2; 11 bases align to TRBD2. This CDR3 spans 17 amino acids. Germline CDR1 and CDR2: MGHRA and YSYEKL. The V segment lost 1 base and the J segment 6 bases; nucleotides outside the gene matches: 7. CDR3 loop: CASSQGFSGGAAGELFF. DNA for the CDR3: TGCGCCAGCAGCCAAGGATTTAGCGGGGGGGCAGCCGGGGAGCTGTTTTTT.

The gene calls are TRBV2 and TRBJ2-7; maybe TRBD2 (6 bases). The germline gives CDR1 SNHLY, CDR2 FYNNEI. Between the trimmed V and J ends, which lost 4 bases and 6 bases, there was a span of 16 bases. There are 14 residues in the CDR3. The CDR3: CASSAGGKSVEQYF. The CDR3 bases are TGTGCCAGCAGTGCCGGCGGGAAAAGCGTCGAGCAGTACTTC.

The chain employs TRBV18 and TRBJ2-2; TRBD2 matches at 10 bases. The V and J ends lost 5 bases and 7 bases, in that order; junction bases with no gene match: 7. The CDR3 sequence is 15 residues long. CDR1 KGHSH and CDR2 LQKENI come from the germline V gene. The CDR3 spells CASSGTSGINGELFF. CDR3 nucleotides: TGTGCCAGCTCAGGAACTAGCGGGATAAACGGGGAGCTGTTTTTT.

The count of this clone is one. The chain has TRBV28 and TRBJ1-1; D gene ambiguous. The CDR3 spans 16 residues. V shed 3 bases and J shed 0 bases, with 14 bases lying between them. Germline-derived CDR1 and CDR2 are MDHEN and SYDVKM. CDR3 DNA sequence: TGTGCCAGCAGTTTGATAGGTAATTGGGTGAACACTGAAGCTTTCTTT. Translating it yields CASSLIGNWVNTEAFF.

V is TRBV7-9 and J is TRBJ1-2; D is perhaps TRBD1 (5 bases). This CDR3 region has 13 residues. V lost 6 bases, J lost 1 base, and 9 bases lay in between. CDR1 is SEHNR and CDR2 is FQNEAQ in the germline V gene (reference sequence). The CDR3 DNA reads TGTGCCAGCAGACCTCAGGGTAACTATGGCTACACCTTC. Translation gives CASRPQGNYGYTF.

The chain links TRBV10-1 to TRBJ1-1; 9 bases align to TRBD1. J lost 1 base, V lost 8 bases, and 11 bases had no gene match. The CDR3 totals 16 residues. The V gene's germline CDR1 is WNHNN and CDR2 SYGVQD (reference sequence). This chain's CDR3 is CASGPKRTGENTEAFF. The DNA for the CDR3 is TGCGCCAGCGGACCAAAAAGGACAGGGGAGAACACTGAAGCTTTCTTT.

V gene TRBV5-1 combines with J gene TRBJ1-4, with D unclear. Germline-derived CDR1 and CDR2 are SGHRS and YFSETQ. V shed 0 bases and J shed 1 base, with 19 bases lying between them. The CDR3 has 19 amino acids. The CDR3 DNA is TGCGCCAGCAGCTTGGCCGGCGGAGTGTGGGATCGAACTAATGAAAAACTGTTTTTT. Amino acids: CASSLAGGVWDRTNEKLFF.

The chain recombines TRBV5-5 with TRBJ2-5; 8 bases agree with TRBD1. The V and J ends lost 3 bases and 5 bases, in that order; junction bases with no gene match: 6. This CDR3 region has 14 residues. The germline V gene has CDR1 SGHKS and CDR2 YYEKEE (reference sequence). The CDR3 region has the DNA TGTGCCAGCAGCTCGTGGACAGGGACGGAGACCCAGTACTTC. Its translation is CASSSWTGTETQYF.

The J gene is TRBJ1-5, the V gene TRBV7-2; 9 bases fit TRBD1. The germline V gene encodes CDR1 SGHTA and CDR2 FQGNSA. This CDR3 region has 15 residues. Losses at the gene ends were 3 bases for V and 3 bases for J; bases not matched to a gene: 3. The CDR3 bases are TGTGCCAGCAGCTTGGGGACAGGGCCCAATCAGCCCCAGCATTTT. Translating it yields CASSLGTGPNQPQHF.

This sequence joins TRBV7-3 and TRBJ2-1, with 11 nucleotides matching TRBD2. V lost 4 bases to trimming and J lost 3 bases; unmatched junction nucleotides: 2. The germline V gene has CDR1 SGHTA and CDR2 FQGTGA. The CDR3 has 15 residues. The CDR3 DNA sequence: TGTGCCAGCAGCTCGACTAGCGGGATCTACAATGAGCAGTTCTTC. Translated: CASSSTSGIYNEQFF.